The 7 T cell receptor beta chains given below trace back to one sample, sequenced in a study of HIV-infected patients and healthy controls. Roughly three months, about 14 weeks, into antiretroviral therapy, follow-up blood was collected. No cell fractionation was done, so the repertoire covers all unsorted peripheral blood T cells. Alpha and beta constant-region primers primed reverse transcription of about 500 ng RNA. Separate chain-specific third strand synthesis with multiplexing indices produced the alpha and beta libraries. In TCRdb, the 5' RACE reads were re-called with MiXCR into one record per CDR3 protein. The sample consists of about 14,000 distinct CDR3 sequences, approximately 12% of them appearing once. This specimen consisted of blood, obtained during antiretroviral therapy. The receptors shown here come from an adult with HIV infection. The donor label of this sample is uncertain.

This clonotype appeared a few times. This CDR3 reads CASRRGSSSSPLHF. The CDR3, as DNA: TGTGCCAGCAGGCGGGGCTCCTCCAGTTCACCCCTCCACTTT. The chain combines TRBV6-1 with TRBJ1-6; D possibly corresponds to TRBD1 (5 bases). This CDR3 is 14 amino acids long. Germline V lookup: CDR1 MNHNS, CDR2 SASEGT. Between the trimmed V and J ends, which lost 6 bases and 9 bases, there was a span of 15 bases.

The chain is built from TRBV11-2 and TRBJ1-4, with D unclear. Trimming removed 3 bases from V and 0 bases from J, with 8 bases in between. This CDR3 spans 15 amino acids. Germline V gene data show CDR1 as SGHAT and CDR2 as FQNNGV. CDR3 protein: CASSLYSATNEKLFF. CDR3 coding DNA: TGTGCCAGCAGCTTGTACTCCGCAACTAATGAAAAACTGTTTTTT.

Only a few counts were recorded for this clonotype. The chain couples TRBV20-1 to TRBJ2-7, with D maybe TRBD1 (7 bases). The CDR3 spans 15 residues. Germline V CDR1 and CDR2: DFQATT, SNEGSKA (reference sequence). Trimming stripped 5 bases from V and 2 bases from J, with 19 bases between. CDR3 DNA sequence: TGCAGTGCTGGGGGGAGAGCAGGGGGGACCTACGAGCAGTACTTC. Translating it yields CSAGGRAGGTYEQYF.

This clonotype was recorded at least ten times. V is TRBV5-1 and J is TRBJ2-3, with D perhaps matching TRBD2 (6 bases). The V gene lost 1 base and the J gene lost 6 bases, with 18 bases spanning the gap. The germline CDR1 and CDR2 sequences are SGHRS and YFSETQ. The CDR3 sequence is 16 residues long. The CDR3 nucleotides are TGCGCCAGCAGCTTGAGAGAGGGAGGCCGCGCCGATACGCAGTATTTT. It specifies CASSLREGGRADTQYF.

CDR3 sequence reads: CASSSPGLPSSYNEQFF. DNA of the CDR3: TGTGCCAGTAGTTCCCCCGGACTCCCTAGCTCCTACAATGAGCAGTTCTTC. V gene TRBV19 combines with J gene TRBJ2-1, with a possible D match to TRBD2 (5 bases). V lost 5 bases and J lost 0, with 17 bases in between. Germline V gene lookup returns CDR1 LNHDA and CDR2 SQIVND (reference sequence). The CDR3 has 17 residues.

This clonotype was found many times. V gene TRBV7-8 combines with J gene TRBJ2-5; D remains ambiguous. This CDR3 has 14 residues. Trimming took 7 bases from V and 1 from J, leaving 13 bases between them. Germline V gives CDR1 SGHVS, CDR2 FQNEAQ. This CDR3 reads CASTSTQRQETQYF. CDR3 DNA: TGTGCCAGCACCTCCACTCAACGCCAAGAGACCCAGTACTTC.

This clonotype was seen ten or more times. The chain employs TRBV12-3 or TRBV12-4 and TRBJ2-7; D is ambiguous. Trimming left V 8 bases short and J 0 bases short, with 8 bases between. This CDR3 comprises 12 residues. The CDR3 bases are TGTGCCAGCGCCTCTGGCTCCTACGAGCAGTACTTC. As protein: CASASGSYEQYF.